This T cell receptor beta chain was sequenced in a study of blood T cell repertoires in COVID-19. This clone was counted a single time. J lost 6 bases, V lost 3 bases, and 8 bases had no gene match. The CDR3 is made up of 15 amino acids. CDR1 SGDLS and CDR2 YYNGEE come from the germline V gene. Libraries were prepared by immunoSEQ multiplex PCR; TCRdb keeps only in-frame clonotypes and omits some of them. The top ten hold around 7.2% of the sample, which has roughly 51,000 clones, 91% seen once. The chain combines TRBV9 with TRBJ1-1, with 10 bases lining up with TRBD1. The clonotype comes from a woman in her fifties or sixties with active or convalescent COVID-19. The source material was peripheral blood. CDR3 sequence reads: CASSAPGQGTPEAFF. CDR3 DNA: TGTGCCAGCAGCGCCCCGGGACAGGGGACTCCTGAAGCTTTCTTT. The variable domain in full, completed from reference TRBV9 and TRBJ1-1, reads DSGVTQTPKHLITATGQRVTLRCSPRSGDLSVYWYQQSLDQGLQFLIQYYNGEERAKGNILERFSAQQFPDLHSELNLSSLELGDSALYFCASSAPGQGTPEAFFGQGTRLTVV.